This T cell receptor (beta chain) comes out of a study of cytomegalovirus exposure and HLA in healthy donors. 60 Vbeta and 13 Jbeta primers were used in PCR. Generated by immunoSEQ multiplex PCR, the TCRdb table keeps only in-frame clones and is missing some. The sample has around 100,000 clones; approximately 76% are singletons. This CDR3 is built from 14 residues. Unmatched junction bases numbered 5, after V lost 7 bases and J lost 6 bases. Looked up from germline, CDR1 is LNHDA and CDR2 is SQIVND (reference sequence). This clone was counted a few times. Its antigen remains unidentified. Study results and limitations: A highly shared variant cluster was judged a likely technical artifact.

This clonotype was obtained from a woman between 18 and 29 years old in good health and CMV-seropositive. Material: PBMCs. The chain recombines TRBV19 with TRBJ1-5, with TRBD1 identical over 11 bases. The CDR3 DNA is TGTGCCAGTACAGGACAGGGGGCAAGTCAGCCCCAGCATTTT. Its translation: CASTGQGASQPQHF.